This T cell receptor beta chain was captured by sequencing in a study of molecular identifiers for immune sequencing clone quantification. Bulk TCR libraries were made with methods that had been previously described and with listed TCR primers. TCRdb processed the PCR reads anew with MiXCR; each CDR3 protein has one entry. The table has some 680,000 distinct CDR3 sequences, less than 30% seen once. The germline V gene has CDR1 SGHDT and CDR2 YYEEEE. The V gene lost 4 bases and the J gene lost 0 bases, with 13 bases spanning the gap. There are 15 residues in the CDR3. Sequencing was done on a sample of naive CD8+ T cells from blood, with Jurkat cell RNA spiked in. Subset noted: FACS-sorted CD8+CD4-CCR7+CD45RA+ naive T cells. This TCR derives from a human donor in good health. Some libraries in this study had Jurkat cell RNA spiked in. The rearrangement joins TRBV5-6 to TRBJ1-1, with TRBD1 as a possible D gene (6 bases). The CDR3: CASSLRGHLNTEAFF. As DNA, the CDR3 is TGTGCCAGCAGCCTACGGGGGCACCTGAACACTGAAGCTTTCTTT.